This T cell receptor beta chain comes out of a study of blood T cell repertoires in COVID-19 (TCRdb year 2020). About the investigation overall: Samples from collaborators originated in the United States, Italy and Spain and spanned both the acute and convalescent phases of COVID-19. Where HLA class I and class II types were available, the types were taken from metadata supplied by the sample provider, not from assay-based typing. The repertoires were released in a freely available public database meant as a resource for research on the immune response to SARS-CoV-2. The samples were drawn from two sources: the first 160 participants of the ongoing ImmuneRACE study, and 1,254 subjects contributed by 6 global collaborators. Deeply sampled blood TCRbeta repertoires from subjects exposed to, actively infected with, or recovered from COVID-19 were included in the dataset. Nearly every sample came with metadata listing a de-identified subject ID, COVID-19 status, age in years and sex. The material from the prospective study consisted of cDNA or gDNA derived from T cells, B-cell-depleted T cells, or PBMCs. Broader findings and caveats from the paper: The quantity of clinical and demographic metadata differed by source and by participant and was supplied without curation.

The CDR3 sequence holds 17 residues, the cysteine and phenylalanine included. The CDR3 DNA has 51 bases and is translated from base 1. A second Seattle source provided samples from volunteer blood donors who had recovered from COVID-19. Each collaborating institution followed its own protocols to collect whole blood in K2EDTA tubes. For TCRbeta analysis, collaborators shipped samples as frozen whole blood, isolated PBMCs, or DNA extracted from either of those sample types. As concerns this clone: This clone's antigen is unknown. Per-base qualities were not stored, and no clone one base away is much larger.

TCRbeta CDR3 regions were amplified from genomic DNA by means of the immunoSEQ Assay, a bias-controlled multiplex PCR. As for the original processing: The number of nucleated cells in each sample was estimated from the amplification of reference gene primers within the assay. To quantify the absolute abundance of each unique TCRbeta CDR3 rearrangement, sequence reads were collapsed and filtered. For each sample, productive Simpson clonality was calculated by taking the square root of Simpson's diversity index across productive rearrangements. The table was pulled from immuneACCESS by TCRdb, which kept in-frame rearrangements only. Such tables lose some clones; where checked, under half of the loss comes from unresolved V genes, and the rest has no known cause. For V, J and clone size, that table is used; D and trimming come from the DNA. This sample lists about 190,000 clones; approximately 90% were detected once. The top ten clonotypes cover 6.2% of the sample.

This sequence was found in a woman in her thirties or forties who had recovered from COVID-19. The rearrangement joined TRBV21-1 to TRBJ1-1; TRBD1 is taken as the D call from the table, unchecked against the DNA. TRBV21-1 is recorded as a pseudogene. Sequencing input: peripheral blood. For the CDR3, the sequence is CASSKTPGGCLNTEAFF. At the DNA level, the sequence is TGTGCCAGCAGCAAAACCCCAGGGGGCTGTCTGAACACTGAAGCTTTCTTT.